Reported below is one TCR beta chain. Its antigen is undetermined. The sample belongs to a study of T cells expressing NK-cell markers. Study in general: With respect to HCMV, most of the eight sequenced donors were seropositive, and one was seronegative. Points from the study as a whole: In a few donors, dominant clonotypes made up about 25-65% of CD3+CD56-NKG2C+ cells.

The CDR3 totals 14 residues. Germline loops: CDR1 MNHNS, CDR2 SASEGT. From the 5' RACE reads, TCRdb lists one entry per CDR3 protein and no DNA. The sample data list about 390,000 distinct CDR3 sequences. The chain uses TRBV6-1 and TRBJ1-1. The sequencing input was blood T cells: a sorted CD56 or NKG2C T cell subset, CD4+ or CD8+ T cells, or bulk PBMC T cells (not recorded which). This sequence was found in a woman aged 45 to 65 in good health. The CDR3 loop reads CASIGPWMSTEAFF.